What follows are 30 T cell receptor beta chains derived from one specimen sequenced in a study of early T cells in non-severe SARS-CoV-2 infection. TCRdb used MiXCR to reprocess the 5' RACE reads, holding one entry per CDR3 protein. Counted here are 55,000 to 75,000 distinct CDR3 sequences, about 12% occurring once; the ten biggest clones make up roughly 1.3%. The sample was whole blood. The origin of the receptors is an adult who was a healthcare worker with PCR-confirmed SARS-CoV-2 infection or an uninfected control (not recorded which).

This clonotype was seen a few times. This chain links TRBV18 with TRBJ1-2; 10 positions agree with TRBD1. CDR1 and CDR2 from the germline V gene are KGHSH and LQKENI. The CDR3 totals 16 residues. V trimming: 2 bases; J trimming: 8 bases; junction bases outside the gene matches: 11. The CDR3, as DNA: TGTGCCAGCTCACCAAATGCCGGGACAGGGGAGGGAGGCTACACCTTC. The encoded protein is CASSPNAGTGEGGYTF.

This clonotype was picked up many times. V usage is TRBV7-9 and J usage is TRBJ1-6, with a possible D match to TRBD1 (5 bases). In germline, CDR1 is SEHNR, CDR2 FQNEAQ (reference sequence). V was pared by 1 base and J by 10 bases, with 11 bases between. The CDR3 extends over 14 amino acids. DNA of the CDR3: TGTGCCAGCAGCTTAGAAGTAGGGGAATCACCCCTCCACTTT. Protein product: CASSLEVGESPLHF.

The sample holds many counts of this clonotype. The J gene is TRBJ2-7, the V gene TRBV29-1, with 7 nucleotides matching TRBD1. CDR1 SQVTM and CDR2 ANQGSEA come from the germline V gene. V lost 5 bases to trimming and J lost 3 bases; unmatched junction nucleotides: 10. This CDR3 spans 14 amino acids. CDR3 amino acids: CSVWTGHSDYEQYF. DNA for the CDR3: TGCAGCGTTTGGACAGGTCACTCTGACTACGAGCAGTACTTC.

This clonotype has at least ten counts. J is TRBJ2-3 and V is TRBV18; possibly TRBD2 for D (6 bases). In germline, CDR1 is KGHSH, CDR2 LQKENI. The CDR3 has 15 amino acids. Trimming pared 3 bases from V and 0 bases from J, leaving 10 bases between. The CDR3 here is CASSPWSGSTDTQYF. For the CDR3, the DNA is TGTGCCAGCTCACCGTGGAGCGGGAGCACAGATACGCAGTATTTT.

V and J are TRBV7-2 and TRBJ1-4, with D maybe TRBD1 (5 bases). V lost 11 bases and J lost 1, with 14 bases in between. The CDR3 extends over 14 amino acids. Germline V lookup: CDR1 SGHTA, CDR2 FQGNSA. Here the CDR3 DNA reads TGTGCCTGGGGGGACGGAGAAACTAATGAAAAACTGTTTTTT. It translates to CAWGDGETNEKLFF.

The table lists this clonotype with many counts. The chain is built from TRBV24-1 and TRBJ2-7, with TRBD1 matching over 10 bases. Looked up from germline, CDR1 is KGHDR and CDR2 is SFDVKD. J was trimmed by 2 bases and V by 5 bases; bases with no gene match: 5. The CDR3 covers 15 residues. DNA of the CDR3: TGTGCCACCAGTGCCTCCGGGACAGGGGCCTACGAGCAGTACTTC. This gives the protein CATSASGTGAYEQYF.

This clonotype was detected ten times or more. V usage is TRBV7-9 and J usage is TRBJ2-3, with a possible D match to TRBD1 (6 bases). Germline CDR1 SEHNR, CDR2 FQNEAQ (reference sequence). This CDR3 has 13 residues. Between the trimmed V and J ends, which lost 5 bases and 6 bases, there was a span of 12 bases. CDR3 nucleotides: TGTGCCAGCAGCCTCCCGAGGGGGGATACGCAGTATTTT. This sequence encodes CASSLPRGDTQYF.

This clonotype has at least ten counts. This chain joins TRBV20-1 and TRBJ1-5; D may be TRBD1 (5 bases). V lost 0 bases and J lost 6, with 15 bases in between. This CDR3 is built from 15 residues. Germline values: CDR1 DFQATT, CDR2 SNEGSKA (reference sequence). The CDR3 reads CSARDFREALQPQHF. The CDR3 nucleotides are TGCAGTGCTAGAGACTTCAGGGAGGCCCTTCAGCCCCAGCATTTT.

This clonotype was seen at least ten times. CDR3: CASSTPGQGTVGEKLFF. The CDR3 DNA follows: TGTGCCAGCAGTACCCCGGGACAGGGCACTGTCGGTGAAAAACTGTTTTTT. This rearrangement joins TRBV28 to TRBJ1-4; 9 bases are shared with TRBD1. The germline CDR1 and CDR2 sequences are MDHEN and SYDVKM. This CDR3 spans 17 amino acids. The junction had 14 bases not matched to a gene; V was cut back by 5 bases and J by 7 bases.

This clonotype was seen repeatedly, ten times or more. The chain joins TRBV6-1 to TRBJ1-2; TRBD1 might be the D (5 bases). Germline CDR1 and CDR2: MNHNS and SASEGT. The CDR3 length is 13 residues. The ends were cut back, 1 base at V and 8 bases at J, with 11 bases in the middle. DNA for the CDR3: TGTGCCAGCAGTGAAGAAAGGGGCTGGGGCTACACCTTC. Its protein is CASSEERGWGYTF.

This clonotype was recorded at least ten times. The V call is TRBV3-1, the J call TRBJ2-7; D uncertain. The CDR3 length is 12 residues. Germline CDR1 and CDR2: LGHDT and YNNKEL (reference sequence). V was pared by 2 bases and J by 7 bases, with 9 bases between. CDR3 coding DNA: TGTGCCAGCAGCCAAATGTACGGGGAGCAGTACTTC. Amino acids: CASSQMYGEQYF.

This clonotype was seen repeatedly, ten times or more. Written as DNA, the CDR3 is TGTGCCAGCAGCTTAGACGCGCTGAACACTGAAGCTTTCTTT. Protein sequence: CASSLDALNTEAFF. This chain joins TRBV11-2 and TRBJ1-1, with D hard to call. Looked up from germline, CDR1 is SGHAT and CDR2 is FQNNGV. V lost 0 bases, J lost 0 bases, and 5 bases lay in between. The CDR3 has 14 amino acids. Looking up the rest from reference TRBV11-2 and TRBJ1-1 gives the full variable domain: EAGVAQSPRYKIIEKRQSVAFWCNPISGHATLYWYQQILGQGPKLLIQFQNNGVVDDSQLPKDRFSAERLKGVDSTLKIQPAKLEDSAVYLCASSLDALNTEAFFGQGTRLTVV.

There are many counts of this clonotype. This CDR3 reads CSVETNYPNYGYTF. In nucleotides, the CDR3 is TGCAGCGTTGAAACGAATTACCCTAACTATGGCTACACCTTC. The chain has TRBV29-1 and TRBJ1-2; no reliable D call. CDR3 length: 14 residues. Germline loops: CDR1 SQVTM, CDR2 ANQGSEA. V lost 2 bases to trimming and J lost 0 bases, with 10 bases between them.

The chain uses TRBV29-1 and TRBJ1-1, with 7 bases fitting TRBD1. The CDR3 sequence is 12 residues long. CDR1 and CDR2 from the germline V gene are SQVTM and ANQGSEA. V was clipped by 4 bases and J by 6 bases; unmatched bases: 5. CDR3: CSVGRGTPEAFF. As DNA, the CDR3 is TGCAGCGTTGGCAGGGGGACCCCTGAAGCTTTCTTT.

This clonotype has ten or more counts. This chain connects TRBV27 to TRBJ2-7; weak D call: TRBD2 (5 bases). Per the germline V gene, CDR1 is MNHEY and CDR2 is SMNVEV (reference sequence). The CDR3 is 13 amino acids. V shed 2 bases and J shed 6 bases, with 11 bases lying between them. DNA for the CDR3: TGTGCCAGCAGTTTAACCCGGGGTAGCGAGCAGTACTTC. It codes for CASSLTRGSEQYF.

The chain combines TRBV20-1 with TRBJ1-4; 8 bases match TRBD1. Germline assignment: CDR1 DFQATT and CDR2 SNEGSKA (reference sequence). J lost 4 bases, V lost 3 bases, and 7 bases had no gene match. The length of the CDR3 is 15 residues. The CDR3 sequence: CSASWAGGRNEKLFF. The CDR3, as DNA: TGCAGTGCTAGCTGGGCAGGGGGCCGTAATGAAAAACTGTTTTTT.

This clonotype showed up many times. The CDR3 protein is CASSYTGSTFF. For the CDR3, the DNA is TGTGCCAGCAGTTACACAGGGTCGACTTTCTTT. The V call is TRBV28, the J call TRBJ1-1; D perhaps matches TRBD1 (6 bases). The CDR3 sequence is 11 residues long. Germline loops: CDR1 MDHEN, CDR2 SYDVKM. The V end was cut by 4 bases, the J end by 12 bases, with 12 bases between.

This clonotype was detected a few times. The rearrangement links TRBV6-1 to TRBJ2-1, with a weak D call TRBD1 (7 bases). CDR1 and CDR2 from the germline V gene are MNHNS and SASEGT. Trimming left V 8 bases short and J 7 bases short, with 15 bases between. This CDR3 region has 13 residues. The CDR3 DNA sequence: TGTGCCAGCCCCTCACAGGGGAGGAATGAGCAGTTCTTC. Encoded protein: CASPSQGRNEQFF.

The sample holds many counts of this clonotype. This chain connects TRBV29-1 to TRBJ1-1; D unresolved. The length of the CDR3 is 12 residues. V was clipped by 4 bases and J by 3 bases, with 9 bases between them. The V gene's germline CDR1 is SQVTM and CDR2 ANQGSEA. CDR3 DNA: TGCAGCGTTGGGGAAGCCTACACTGAAGCTTTCTTT. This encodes CSVGEAYTEAFF.

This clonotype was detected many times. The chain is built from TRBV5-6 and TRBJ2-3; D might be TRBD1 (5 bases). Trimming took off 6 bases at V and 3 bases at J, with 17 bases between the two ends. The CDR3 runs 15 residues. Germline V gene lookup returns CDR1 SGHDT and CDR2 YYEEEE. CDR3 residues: CASKASGFLTDTQYF. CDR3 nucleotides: TGTGCCAGCAAAGCTTCAGGGTTCTTAACAGATACGCAGTATTTT.

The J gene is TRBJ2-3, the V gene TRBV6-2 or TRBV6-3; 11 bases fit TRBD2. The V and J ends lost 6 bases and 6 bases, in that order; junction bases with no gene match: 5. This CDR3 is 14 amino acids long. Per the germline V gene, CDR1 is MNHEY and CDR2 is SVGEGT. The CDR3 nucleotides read TGTGCCAGCAGAGGACTAGCGGGCCCCGATACGCAGTATTTT. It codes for CASRGLAGPDTQYF.

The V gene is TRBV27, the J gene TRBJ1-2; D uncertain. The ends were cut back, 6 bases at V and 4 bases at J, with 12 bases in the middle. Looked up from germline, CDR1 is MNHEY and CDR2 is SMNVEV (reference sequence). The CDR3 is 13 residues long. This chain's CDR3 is CASRLTGAYGYTF. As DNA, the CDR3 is TGTGCCAGCAGACTTACTGGCGCCTATGGCTACACCTTC.

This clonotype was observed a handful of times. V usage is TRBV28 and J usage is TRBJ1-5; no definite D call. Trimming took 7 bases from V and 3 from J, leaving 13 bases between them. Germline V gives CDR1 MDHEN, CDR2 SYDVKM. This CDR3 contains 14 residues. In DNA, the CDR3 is TGTGCCAGCAAAGCCCCCGGGCCCAATCAGCCCCAGCATTTT. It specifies CASKAPGPNQPQHF.

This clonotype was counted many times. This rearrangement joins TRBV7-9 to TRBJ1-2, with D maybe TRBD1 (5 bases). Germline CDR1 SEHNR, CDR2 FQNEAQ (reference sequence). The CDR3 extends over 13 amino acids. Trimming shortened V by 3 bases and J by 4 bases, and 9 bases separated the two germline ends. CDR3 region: CASSLGRSYGYTF. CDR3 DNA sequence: TGTGCCAGCAGCTTGGGACGGAGCTATGGCTACACCTTC.

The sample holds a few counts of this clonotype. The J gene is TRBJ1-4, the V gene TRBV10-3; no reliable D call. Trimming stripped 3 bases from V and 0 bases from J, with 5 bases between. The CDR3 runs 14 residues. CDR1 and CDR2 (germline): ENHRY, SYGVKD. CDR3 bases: TGTGCCATCAGTGACACCGCAACTAATGAAAAACTGTTTTTT. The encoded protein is CAISDTATNEKLFF.

The CDR3 reads CATSRGRETQYF. The CDR3 DNA reads TGTGCCACCAGCAGAGGCCGGGAGACCCAGTACTTC. V is TRBV15 and J is TRBJ2-5; D ambiguous. The CDR3 sequence is 12 residues long. Per germline, CDR1 LNHNV and CDR2 YYDKDF (reference sequence). The germline V and J ends were trimmed by 1 base and 5 bases, with 5 bases remaining between them. The variable domain in full, with the rest retrieved from reference TRBV15 and TRBJ2-5, is DAMVIQNPRYQVTQFGKPVTLSCSQTLNHNVMYWYQQKSSQAPKLLFHYYDKDFNNEADTPDNFQSRRPNTSFCFLDIRSPGLGDTAMYLCATSRGRETQYFGPGTRLLVL.

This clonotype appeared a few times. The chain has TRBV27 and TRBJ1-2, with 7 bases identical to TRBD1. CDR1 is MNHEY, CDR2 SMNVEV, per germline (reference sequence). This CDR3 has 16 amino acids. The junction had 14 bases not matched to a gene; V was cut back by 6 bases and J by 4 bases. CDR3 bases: TGTGCCAGCAGCAAATGGGAGGGGGCGCAATCCTATGGCTACACCTTC. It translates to CASSKWEGAQSYGYTF.

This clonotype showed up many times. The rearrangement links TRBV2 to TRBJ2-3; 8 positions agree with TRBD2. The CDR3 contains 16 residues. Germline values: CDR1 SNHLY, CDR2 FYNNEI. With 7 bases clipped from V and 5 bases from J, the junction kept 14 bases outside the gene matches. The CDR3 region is CASTRSWREVGDTQYF. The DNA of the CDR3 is TGTGCCAGCACCCGGAGTTGGCGGGAGGTTGGAGATACGCAGTATTTT.

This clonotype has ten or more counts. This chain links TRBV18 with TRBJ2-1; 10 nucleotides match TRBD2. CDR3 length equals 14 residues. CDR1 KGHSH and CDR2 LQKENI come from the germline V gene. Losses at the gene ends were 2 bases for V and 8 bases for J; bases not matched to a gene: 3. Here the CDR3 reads CASSPTSGEDEQFF. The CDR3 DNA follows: TGTGCCAGCTCACCAACTAGCGGGGAGGATGAGCAGTTCTTC.

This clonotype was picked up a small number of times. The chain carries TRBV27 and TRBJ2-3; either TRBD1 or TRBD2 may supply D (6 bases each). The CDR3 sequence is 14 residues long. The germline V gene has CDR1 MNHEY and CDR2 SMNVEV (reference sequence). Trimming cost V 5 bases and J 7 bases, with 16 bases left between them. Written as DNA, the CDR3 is TGTGCCAGCAGTCCTCCGCCGGGGGCATATACGCAGTATTTT. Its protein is CASSPPPGAYTQYF.